What follows are 12 T cell receptor beta chains derived from one specimen sequenced in a study of T cells in Graves' hyperthyroidism and ophthalmopathy. From RNA transcripts, TCR beta CDR3 regions were amplified. HTBI primers were employed in a first-round RT-PCR of the TCR CDR3. Each CDR3 protein is one row after TCRdb ran MiXCR on the multiplex PCR reads. The data hold under 450,000 distinct CDR3 sequences, with about 18% observed a single time. The sample comprised blood. All receptors come from a woman aged 30 to 39 with Graves' hyperthyroidism that later progressed to Graves' ophthalmopathy.

Many counts were recorded for this clonotype. V and J are TRBV7-9 and TRBJ2-2; D might be TRBD1 (6 bases). The CDR3 sequence is 19 residues long. V was cut by 4 bases and J by 5 bases, with 26 bases left in between. Per the germline V gene, CDR1 is SEHNR and CDR2 is FQNEAQ (reference sequence). The CDR3 DNA reads TGTGCCAGCAGCTCCCGCGCAAATCCAGGGGCCGTGGGAACCGGGGAGCTGTTTTTT. Amino acids: CASSSRANPGAVGTGELFF.

This clonotype was picked up a small number of times. This chain uses TRBV14 with TRBJ1-2; 7 bases align to TRBD1. The germline gives CDR1 SGHDN, CDR2 FVKESK. This CDR3 spans 19 amino acids. J gave up 1 base and V 2 bases, and 16 bases lay outside the gene matches. This CDR3 is CASSQTGQSETRFNYGYTF. CDR3 nucleotides: TGTGCCAGCAGCCAAACGGGACAGTCAGAAACTCGATTTAACTATGGCTACACCTTC.

Many counts were recorded for this clonotype. The chain combines TRBV3-1 with TRBJ1-2, with D perhaps TRBD1 (5 bases). The CDR3 consists of 15 residues. V was clipped by 3 bases and J by 8 bases, with 19 bases between them. Germline CDR1 and CDR2: LGHDT and YNNKEL (reference sequence). In DNA form, the CDR3 reads TGTGCCAGCAGCCAGCGGGACTCTTGGTCGAGGGGCTACACCTTC. Its translation: CASSQRDSWSRGYTF.

This clonotype occurred a few times. The junction and the germline gene differ at one end; a read error may be behind it. The J gene is TRBJ2-7, the V gene TRBV3-1, with D perhaps given as TRBD1 or TRBD2 (5 bases each). This CDR3 has 11 residues. Germline V gene lookup returns CDR1 LGHDT and CDR2 YNNKEL (reference sequence). CDR3 region: CASSQEGVQDF. CDR3 nucleotides: TGTGCCAGCAGCCAAGAGGGGGTCCAGGACTTC.

V usage is TRBV12-3 or TRBV12-4 and J usage is TRBJ2-7, with D tentatively TRBD2 (6 bases). The CDR3 totals 14 residues. The V and J ends lost 2 bases and 7 bases respectively, with 15 bases between them. DNA of the CDR3: TGTGCCAGCAGTTTATCCCCGTCAGGAGGGGAGCAGTACTTC. Translating gives CASSLSPSGGEQYF.

This clonotype was detected many times. The rearrangement joins TRBV12-3 or TRBV12-4 to TRBJ1-6; the D gene is possibly TRBD1 (6 bases). V was shortened by 5 bases and J by 10 bases, with 12 bases between the two germline ends. The CDR3 is made up of 13 amino acids. The CDR3 protein is CASSPRGASPLHF. CDR3 coding DNA: TGTGCCAGCAGTCCTAGGGGGGCGTCACCCCTCCACTTT.

This clonotype has more than one count but fewer than ten. The chain combines TRBV20-1 with TRBJ2-3; no firm D call. Trimming left V 7 bases short and J 3 bases short, with 8 bases between. This CDR3 has 11 residues. The V gene's germline CDR1 is DFQATT and CDR2 SNEGSKA (reference sequence). The CDR3 nucleotides read TGCAGTGTAGGGCCTACAGATACGCAGTATTTT. Its protein is CSVGPTDTQYF.

The genes are TRBV12-3 or TRBV12-4 and TRBJ2-7, with D tentatively TRBD1 (6 bases). V gave up 4 bases and J gave up 6 bases, with 13 bases separating them. The CDR3 spans 13 residues. The CDR3 reads CASSYPGAGEQYF. The CDR3 DNA sequence: TGTGCCAGCAGTTATCCAGGGGCGGGCGAGCAGTACTTC.

This clonotype was counted at least ten times. This rearrangement joins TRBV9 to TRBJ1-1; D unresolved. Germline V gene data show CDR1 as SGDLS and CDR2 as YYNGEE. CDR3 length: 14 amino acids. V dropped 0 bases and J dropped 4 bases, with 10 bases sitting between them. This CDR3 reads CASSVEWGGTEAFF. CDR3 DNA sequence: TGTGCCAGCAGCGTAGAGTGGGGTGGCACTGAAGCTTTCTTT.

This chain joins TRBV12-3 or TRBV12-4 and TRBJ2-7, with D hard to call. V was trimmed by 1 base and J by 0 bases, leaving 10 bases between them. This CDR3 spans 15 amino acids. CDR3 bases: TGTGCCAGCAGTTTAGGGCAGAGGAGCTCCTACGAGCAGTACTTC. It encodes CASSLGQRSSYEQYF.

The chain employs TRBV12-3 or TRBV12-4 and TRBJ2-2; possibly TRBD1 for D (5 bases). The germline V and J ends were trimmed by 1 base and 8 bases, with 5 bases remaining between them. This CDR3 contains 12 residues. The CDR3, as DNA: TGTGCCAGCAGTTTAGAGGGGGGGGAGCTGTTTTTT. Amino acid sequence: CASSLEGGELFF.

This clonotype was counted at least ten times. This sequence joins TRBV28 and TRBJ2-1; 7 bases align to TRBD1. V shed 6 bases, J shed 2 bases, and the junction held 7 bases outside the gene matches. Germline-derived CDR1 and CDR2 are MDHEN and SYDVKM. This CDR3 has 15 amino acids. For the CDR3, the DNA is TGTGCCAGCAGGATCTCAGGGGGTACCTACAATGAGCAGTTCTTC. Encoded protein: CASRISGGTYNEQFF.